These T cell receptor beta chains were read from a single sample in a study of CD8 T cells in ankylosing spondylitis. A single record per CDR3 protein comes from TCRdb applying MiXCR to the 5' RACE reads. In the table there are a few hundred thousand distinct CDR3 sequences, approximately 20% of which are singletons. The sample was blood, either unsorted or a sorted T cell fraction (not recorded which). The origin of the receptors is a male donor with ankylosing spondylitis. Each CDR3 is given with its conserved first and last residue. Each record gives: CDR3 length, J gene, V gene, clone size, D gene, CDR3 protein, CDR3 DNA. D genes are given only for firm matches. For some rows the clone size is stated as once, few or many, or as a class when expanded; others skip it.

15,TRBJ2-1,TRBV29-1,few,.,CSVETGTKSYNEQFF,TGCAGCGTTGAAACGGGGACAAAGTCCTACAATGAGCAGTTCTTC
16,TRBJ2-2,TRBV12-3/TRBV12-4,many,.,CASSPRSGEITGELFF,TGTGCCAGCAGTCCGCGTAGCGGAGAAATCACCGGGGAGCTGTTTTTT
17,TRBJ2-1,TRBV4-3,few,.,CASSQDPPASTYNEQFF,TGCGCCAGCAGCCAAGATCCCCCGGCTAGCACTTACAATGAGCAGTTCTTC
15,TRBJ2-1,TRBV27,few,.,CASSLASGGHNEQFF,TGTGCCAGCAGTTTAGCGTCGGGTGGACACAATGAGCAGTTCTTC
13,TRBJ2-1,TRBV20-1,few,TRBD2,CSAISGTSSEQFF,TGCAGTGCTATCTCCGGGACTAGCAGTGAGCAGTTCTTC
17,TRBJ2-2,TRBV24-1,.,TRBD2,CATSQLAGGKNTGELFF,TGTGCCACCAGTCAACTAGCGGGAGGGAAAAACACCGGGGAGCTGTTTTTT
13,TRBJ1-5,TRBV12-3/TRBV12-4,.,.,CASSQGPGEPGHF,TGTGCCAGCAGCCAAGGGCCAGGAGAGCCTGGGCATTTT
15,TRBJ1-6,TRBV4-2,few,.,CASSQDVRANSPLHF,TGTGCCAGCAGCCAAGATGTCCGGGCTAATTCACCCCTCCACTTT
14,TRBJ2-3,TRBV5-1,few,.,CASSFVGGTDTQYF,TGCGCCAGCAGCTTTGTGGGTGGCACAGATACGCAGTATTTT
15,TRBJ2-3,TRBV27,.,.,CASSPLEPSTDTQYF,TGTGCCAGCAGTCCCCTGGAGCCTTCCACAGATACGCAGTATTTT
13,TRBJ2-7,TRBV7-2,.,.,CASSLGSAYEQYF,TGTGCCAGCAGCTTAGGATCGGCATACGAGCAGTACTTC
14,TRBJ2-1,TRBV6-1,few,.,CASSDRAGVNEQFF,TGTGCCAGCAGTGACCGTGCCGGCGTCAATGAGCAGTTCTTC
16,TRBJ2-1,TRBV3-1,few,TRBD2,CASSQARDYTYNEQFF,TGTGCCAGCAGCCAAGCCCGGGACTATACCTACAATGAGCAGTTCTTC
16,TRBJ1-1,TRBV3-1,.,.,CASSQGGGVGDTEAFF,TGTGCCAGCAGCCAAGGAGGAGGGGTAGGGGACACTGAAGCTTTCTTT
15,TRBJ1-1,TRBV6-5,.,.,CASSSLGTLELEAFF,TGTGCCAGCAGTTCCTTAGGGACACTAGAGCTTGAAGCTTTCTTT
16,TRBJ2-3,TRBV7-3,few,TRBD2,CASSLYGGSRTDTQYF,TGTGCCAGCAGCCTATACGGCGGGAGCCGCACAGATACGCAGTATTTT
15,TRBJ2-2,TRBV9,few,.,CASSPRGSGTGELFF,TGTGCCAGCAGCCCCCGGGGGTCGGGGACCGGGGAGCTGTTTTTT
15,TRBJ2-5,TRBV12-3/TRBV12-4,.,TRBD1,CASSGTGGFQETQYF,TGTGCCAGCAGCGGGACAGGGGGATTCCAAGAGACCCAGTACTTC
15,TRBJ2-3,TRBV12-3/TRBV12-4,few,TRBD2,CASRGLAGVTDTQYF,TGTGCCAGCAGGGGGCTAGCGGGAGTGACAGATACGCAGTATTTT
14,TRBJ2-7,TRBV7-9,.,.,CASSSWTFPYEQYF,TGTGCCAGCAGCTCTTGGACTTTCCCCTACGAGCAGTACTTC
15,TRBJ2-5,TRBV6-5,few,TRBD2,CASSYGTMGGETQYF,TGTGCCAGCAGTTATGGGACTATGGGGGGTGAGACCCAGTACTTC
15,TRBJ2-7,TRBV7-9,.,TRBD1,CASSEQTGVGHEQYF,TGTGCCAGCAGCGAGCAGACAGGGGTCGGCCACGAGCAGTACTTC
14,TRBJ2-2,TRBV29-1,.,TRBD2,CSAQQLAGAGELFF,TGCAGCGCCCAGCAACTAGCGGGAGCCGGGGAGCTGTTTTTT
14,TRBJ2-5,TRBV11-2,.,.,CASSPGPGLETQYF,TGTGCCAGCAGCCCGGGCCCGGGGCTGGAGACCCAGTACTTC
11,TRBJ2-7,TRBV4-2,many,.,CASSRGYEQYF,TGTGCCAGCAGCCGGGGCTACGAGCAGTACTTC
15,TRBJ2-7,TRBV11-2,few,.,CASSLEVSSSYEQYF,TGTGCCAGCAGCTTAGAGGTCTCCAGCTCCTACGAGCAGTACTTC
15,TRBJ2-7,TRBV7-9,few,TRBD1,CASSKGTGDPYEQYF,TGTGCCAGCAGCAAAGGGACAGGGGATCCCTACGAGCAGTACTTC
14,TRBJ1-5,TRBV20-1,few,TRBD1,CSARDSRVDQPQHF,TGCAGTGCGCGGGACAGCAGAGTCGATCAGCCCCAGCATTTT
17,TRBJ2-7,TRBV7-6,.,.,CASSLEVATSPPYEQYF,TGTGCCAGCAGCTTAGAGGTAGCGACATCACCGCCCTACGAGCAGTACTTC
16,TRBJ2-7,TRBV28,.,.,CASSHPAALGSYEQYF,TGTGCCAGCAGTCACCCCGCCGCCCTTGGGTCCTACGAGCAGTACTTC
12,TRBJ2-6,TRBV28,.,.,CASRSGANVLTF,TGTGCCAGCCGCTCTGGGGCCAACGTCCTGACTTTC
13,TRBJ1-2,TRBV7-9,.,.,CASSFGIDYGYTF,TGTGCCAGCAGCTTTGGCATCGACTATGGCTACACCTTC
14,TRBJ1-5,TRBV6-1,.,.,CASSEGQGLQPQHF,TGTGCCAGCAGTGAAGGCCAGGGGCTTCAGCCCCAGCATTTT
16,TRBJ1-2,TRBV3-1,.,.,CASSEYLGDANYGYTF,TGTGCCAGCAGCGAATATTTAGGGGATGCGAACTATGGCTACACCTTC
14,TRBJ2-1,TRBV5-6,.,TRBD2,CASSPGTSRNEQFF,TGTGCCAGCAGCCCCGGGACTAGTCGCAATGAGCAGTTCTTC
14,TRBJ2-7,TRBV29-1,few,TRBD1,CSVERAGGIHEQYF,TGCAGCGTTGAAAGGGCAGGGGGTATCCACGAGCAGTACTTC
17,TRBJ2-3,TRBV4-1,few,.,CASSLYTREASTDTQYF,TGCGCCAGCAGCCTCTACACGCGAGAAGCTAGCACAGATACGCAGTATTTT
16,TRBJ1-2,TRBV7-8,few,TRBD1,CASSPHLGQGNYGYTF,TGTGCCAGCAGCCCACACCTGGGACAGGGGAACTATGGCTACACCTTC
16,TRBJ2-2,TRBV5-1,few,TRBD1,CASSSTGVRGTGELFF,TGCGCCAGCAGCTCTACAGGGGTTCGTGGCACCGGGGAGCTGTTTTTT
16,TRBJ2-3,TRBV7-6,few,.,CASSFGTDVSTDTQYF,TGTGCCAGCAGCTTTGGGACTGATGTTAGCACAGATACGCAGTATTTT
15,TRBJ2-7,TRBV7-8,.,TRBD1,CASSRSPNDRGEQYF,TGTGCCAGCAGCCGTAGCCCCAATGACAGGGGCGAGCAGTACTTC
15,TRBJ1-6,TRBV7-6,.,TRBD1,CASSRDSDYNSPLHF,TGTGCCAGCAGCCGGGACAGCGACTATAATTCACCCCTCCACTTT
19,TRBJ2-1,TRBV5-4,.,TRBD1,CASSLFGTVHLSSYNEQFF,TGTGCCAGCAGCTTGTTTGGGACAGTACACCTTAGCTCCTACAATGAGCAGTTCTTC
16,TRBJ2-5,TRBV18,.,.,CASSVMAARGGETQYF,TGTGCCAGCTCAGTCATGGCGGCCAGGGGAGGAGAGACCCAGTACTTC
16,TRBJ2-7,TRBV7-3,.,.,CASSLWGQLCSYEQYF,TGTGCCAGCAGCTTATGGGGGCAGTTGTGTTCCTACGAGCAGTACTTC
13,TRBJ2-5,TRBV27,.,.,CASTPGVGETQYF,TGTGCCAGCACCCCGGGGGTTGGAGAGACCCAGTACTTC
12,TRBJ2-5,TRBV29-1,.,TRBD2,CSARGREETQYF,TGCAGCGCCCGAGGGCGGGAGGAGACCCAGTACTTC
14,TRBJ1-1,TRBV9,few,.,CASSRGHGDTEAFF,TGTGCCAGCAGTAGGGGCCATGGGGACACTGAAGCTTTCTTT
15,TRBJ2-7,TRBV3-1,.,TRBD2,CASSQESGSSYEQYF,TGTGCCAGCAGCCAAGAAAGCGGGAGCTCCTACGAGCAGTACTTC
14,TRBJ2-1,TRBV12-3/TRBV12-4,.,TRBD2,CASSFGLAGDEQFF,TGTGCCAGCAGTTTTGGGCTAGCGGGAGATGAGCAGTTCTTC
18,TRBJ2-2,TRBV11-1,few,.,CASSTPSPGGTNTGELFF,TGTGCCAGCAGCACCCCCAGCCCAGGGGGGACGAACACCGGGGAGCTGTTTTTT
13,TRBJ1-1,TRBV27,few,.,CASSLSRGTEAFF,TGTGCCAGCAGTTTATCGAGGGGAACTGAAGCTTTCTTT
17,TRBJ1-1,TRBV10-3,few,.,CAISEPRPPPVNTEAFF,TGTGCCATCAGTGAGCCCCGTCCTCCGCCGGTGAACACTGAAGCTTTCTTT
14,TRBJ1-2,TRBV3-1,.,.,CASSQDAVNYGYTF,TGTGCCAGCAGCCAAGACGCAGTTAACTATGGCTACACCTTC